This entry is about one TCR beta chain. Trimming left V 8 bases short and J 3 bases short, with 20 bases between. The germline V gene encodes CDR1 MDHEN and CDR2 SYDVKM. CDR3 length: 15 residues. Time point denoted: cycle 4 day 1 (C4D1), after less than 7 weeks of nivolumab. Exposure to brentuximab vedotin varied, and each patient had relapsed following autologous stem cell transplantation. The data are from a study of PD-1 blockade in classical Hodgkin lymphoma. Some clones are missing from TCRdb's copy, which holds only in-frame ones; the method was immunoSEQ multiplex PCR. The sample shows fewer than 20,000 clones, around 65% of them seen only once.

This TCR was sampled from a human donor with classical Hodgkin lymphoma. The chain is built from TRBV28 and TRBJ2-7; D gene unclear. The starting material was peripheral blood mononuclear cells (PBMCs), obtained before the fourth cycle of nivolumab. The CDR3 here is CASSTQSGAIYEQYF. The DNA of the CDR3 is TGTGCCAGCTCCACCCAATCCGGCGCAATCTACGAGCAGTACTTC.